The 9 T cell receptor beta chains in this list originate from one sample, sequenced in a study of OX40 agonist ivuxolimab in advanced cancers. Profiled with immunoSEQ multiplex PCR; TCRdb holds only in-frame clones, not every one. The sample contains roughly 60,000 clones, about 85% of which appear only once. Here the sequenced sample was CD4+ or CD8+ T cells sorted from blood, taken in a trial of the OX40 agonist ivuxolimab. These receptors all come from an adult with an advanced solid tumor such as melanoma, head and neck, liver or kidney cancer.

The rearrangement joins TRBV5-5 to TRBJ1-1, with a tentative D call TRBD1 (6 bases). V was cut by 3 bases and J by 1 base, with 13 bases left in between. This CDR3 contains 15 residues. Germline assignment: CDR1 SGHKS and CDR2 YYEKEE (reference sequence). CDR3 region: CASSYWGGPNTEAFF. CDR3 nucleotide sequence: TGTGCCAGCAGCTACTGGGGGGGGCCGAACACTGAAGCTTTCTTT. Full variable domain (rest looked up from reference TRBV5-5 and TRBJ1-1): DAGVTQSPTHLIKTRGQQVTLRCSPISGHKSVSWYQQVLGQGPQFIFQYYEKEERGRGNFPDRFSARQFPNYSSELNVNALLLGDSALYLCASSYWGGPNTEAFFGQGTRLTVV.

The sample holds a few counts of this clone. This chain uses TRBV4-3 with TRBJ1-6; D remains ambiguous. This CDR3 is 15 amino acids long. Germline V CDR1 and CDR2: LGHNA, YSLEER. Trimming removed 0 bases from V and 5 bases from J, with 8 bases in between. The CDR3 is CASSQDLGNNSPLHF. CDR3 sequence (DNA): TGCGCCAGCAGCCAAGATCTAGGGAATAATTCACCCCTCCACTTT.

The V call is TRBV5-1, the J call TRBJ2-5, with 11 bases fitting TRBD2. Looked up from germline, CDR1 is SGHRS and CDR2 is YFSETQ. This CDR3 region has 14 residues. V gave up 7 bases and J gave up 3 bases; unmatched junction bases: 5. The CDR3 loop reads CASGALAGEETQYF. CDR3 coding DNA: TGCGCCAGCGGAGCACTAGCGGGGGAAGAGACCCAGTACTTC.

The chain uses TRBV15 and TRBJ1-5; maybe TRBD1 (5 bases). Trimming pared 2 bases from V and 7 bases from J, leaving 9 bases between. The CDR3 runs 13 residues. The germline CDR1 and CDR2 sequences are LNHNV and YYDKDF (reference sequence). The DNA for the CDR3 is TGTGCCACCAGCAGACAGGGCTCGCAGCCCCAGCATTTT. As protein: CATSRQGSQPQHF.

J is TRBJ1-4 and V is TRBV7-6, with a possible D match to TRBD1 (5 bases). The germline V and J ends were trimmed by 5 bases and 7 bases, with 17 bases remaining between them. CDR3 length: 15 amino acids. CDR1 and CDR2 from the germline V gene are SGHVS and FNYEAQ. CDR3 protein: CASSLGTIEGEKLFF. CDR3 DNA sequence: TGTGCCAGCAGCCTAGGGACGATCGAAGGTGAAAAACTGTTTTTT.

The gene calls are TRBV9 and TRBJ1-1, with D unresolved. The germline V gene has CDR1 SGDLS and CDR2 YYNGEE. Trimming pared 4 bases from V and 3 bases from J, leaving 19 bases between. This CDR3 region has 16 residues. CDR3 nucleotide sequence: TGTGCCAGCAGCCCATTCGACACCCTGCTACACACTGAAGCTTTCTTT. Protein product: CASSPFDTLLHTEAFF.

A single count supports this clone. The chain recombines TRBV29-1 with TRBJ1-2, with no clear D. The CDR3 totals 13 residues. Germline V gene lookup returns CDR1 SQVTM and CDR2 ANQGSEA. V was shortened by 2 bases and J by 6 bases, with 13 bases between the two germline ends. This chain's CDR3 is CSVESPLRHGYTF. The DNA of the CDR3 is TGCAGCGTTGAAAGTCCCCTGCGGCATGGCTACACCTTC.

The V gene is TRBV27, the J gene TRBJ2-3; tentatively, D is TRBD2 (6 bases). Trimming removed 4 bases from V and 2 bases from J, with 16 bases in between. The germline CDR1 and CDR2 sequences are MNHEY and SMNVEV (reference sequence). This CDR3 spans 16 amino acids. The CDR3 DNA reads TGTGCCAGCAGTTCCTTCCAAACGGGAGACACAGATACGCAGTATTTT. It yields the protein CASSSFQTGDTDTQYF.

The chain uses TRBV5-1 and TRBJ2-1; the D is unclear. The CDR3 covers 16 residues. Germline V gives CDR1 SGHRS, CDR2 YFSETQ. V was cut by 1 base and J by 2 bases, with 13 bases left in between. The CDR3 is CASSLSGLRTYNEQFF. The CDR3 nucleotides are TGCGCCAGCAGCTTGAGTGGCCTTAGGACCTACAATGAGCAGTTCTTC. The full variable domain, with the rest looked up from reference TRBV5-1 and TRBJ2-1, is KAGVTQTPRYLIKTRGQQVTLSCSPISGHRSVSWYQQTPGQGLQFLFEYFSETQRNKGNFPGRFSGRQFSNSRSEMNVSTLELGDSALYLCASSLSGLRTYNEQFFGPGTRLTVL.